This T cell receptor (beta chain) was sequenced during a study of T cell responses to AZD1222 COVID-19 vaccine. The CDR3 is 16 residues long. V lost 0 bases and J 0 bases, leaving 9 bases between the germline ends. Per the germline V gene, CDR1 is LGHNA and CDR2 is YNFKEQ. Assay used: immunoSEQ multiplex PCR; TCRdb lists only in-frame clones, some missing. The top ten clones hold roughly 6.9% of a sample with some 150,000 clones, 88% of them seen once. The sequencing used peripheral blood, collected after recovery from COVID-19. The chain has TRBV4-2 and TRBJ2-1; D may be TRBD2 (5 bases). The TCR sequence derives from an adult who had recovered from COVID-19. CDR3 nucleotides: TGTGCCAGCAGCCAAGATGCGGGCGGCTCCTACAATGAGCAGTTCTTC. Its translation is CASSQDAGGSYNEQFF.